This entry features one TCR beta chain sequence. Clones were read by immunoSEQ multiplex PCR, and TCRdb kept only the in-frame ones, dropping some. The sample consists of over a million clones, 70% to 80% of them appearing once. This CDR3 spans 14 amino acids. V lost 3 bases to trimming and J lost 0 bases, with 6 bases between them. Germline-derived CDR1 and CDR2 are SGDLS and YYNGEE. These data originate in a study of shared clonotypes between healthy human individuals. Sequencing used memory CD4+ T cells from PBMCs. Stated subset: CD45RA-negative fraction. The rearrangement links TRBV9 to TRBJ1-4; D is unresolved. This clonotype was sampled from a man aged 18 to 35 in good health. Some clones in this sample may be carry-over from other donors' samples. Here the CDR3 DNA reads TGTGCCAGCAGCGCGCATGCAACTAATGAAAAACTGTTTTTT. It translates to CASSAHATNEKLFF.